Below are 6 T cell receptor beta chains sequenced from a single sample in a study of shared T cell receptors in the human thymus. The table came from immunoSEQ multiplex PCR; TCRdb's copy has only in-frame clones and leaves some out. The data contain 720,000 or so clones, 70% to 90% of them singletons. These records were also assigned to another study, of human thymus T cells.

The sample consisted of thymocytes. The receptors come from a girl in the first two years of life with a congenital heart defect.

The gene calls are TRBV7-8 and TRBJ1-2, with 9 bases identical to TRBD1. The CDR3 is 13 residues long. Germline CDR1 is SGHVS and CDR2 is FQNEAQ. Unmatched junction bases numbered 3, after V lost 6 bases and J lost 4 bases. Written as DNA, the CDR3 is TGTGCCAGCAGGGGACAGGGCATCTATGGCTACACCTTC. Translated, it gives CASRGQGIYGYTF.

This clone was picked up a small number of times. One end of the junction varies from germline; a read error may be responsible. The chain combines TRBV7-7 with TRBJ2-2; D possibly corresponds to TRBD1 (5 bases). Germline CDR1 SSHAT, CDR2 FNYEAQ (reference sequence). CDR3 length equals 13 residues. As DNA, the CDR3 is TGTGCTAGCAGCCCAGGGATGTCCGGGGAGCTGTTTTTT. The encoded protein is CASSPGMSGELFF.

The CDR3 region is CASSGGPNSPLHF. CDR3 nucleotides: TGTGCCAGCAGCGGCGGCCCCAATTCACCCCTCCACTTT. The rearrangement joins TRBV27 to TRBJ1-6; D is unclear. V lost 6 bases to trimming and J lost 7 bases, with 10 bases between them. This CDR3 comprises 13 residues. The germline V gene has CDR1 MNHEY and CDR2 SMNVEV (reference sequence).

This chain uses TRBV4-1 with TRBJ1-2; a possible D gene is TRBD1 (5 bases). Deletions cut 1 base from V and 6 bases from J, with 15 bases between. CDR1 is MGHRA, CDR2 YSYEKL, per germline. This CDR3 comprises 15 residues. CDR3 bases: TGCGCCAGCAGCCAAGTTTGGGGGGTGGGGGATGGCTACACCTTC. Its translation is CASSQVWGVGDGYTF.

The chain links TRBV5-5 to TRBJ2-1; 13 bases align to TRBD2. Trimming removed 5 bases from V and 4 bases from J; junction bases left unmatched: 3. Germline assignment: CDR1 SGHKS and CDR2 YYEKEE (reference sequence). The CDR3 consists of 15 residues. This CDR3 reads CASRPGLAGYNEQFF. CDR3 sequence (DNA): TGTGCCAGCAGACCGGGACTAGCGGGATACAATGAGCAGTTCTTC.

This rearrangement joins TRBV5-6 to TRBJ2-3; tentatively, D is TRBD1 (6 bases). CDR3 length: 12 amino acids. Germline-derived CDR1 and CDR2 are SGHDT and YYEEEE. V was trimmed by 4 bases and J by 6 bases, leaving 9 bases between them. The CDR3 DNA reads TGTGCCAGCAGCCCTGACAGGGATACGCAGTATTTT. Translated: CASSPDRDTQYF.